This T cell receptor (beta chain) was recovered during a study of shared clonotypes between healthy human individuals. Germline-derived CDR1 and CDR2 are SGHNT and YYREEE (reference sequence). The CDR3 runs 13 residues. The ends were cut back, 4 bases at V and 4 bases at J, with 12 bases in the middle. Each cell subset's genomic DNA was divided evenly among several immunoSEQ plates. Authors' analysis steps: ImmunoSEQ supplied junction-only sequences lacking quality scores, so filtering was different. Assay: immunoSEQ multiplex PCR; the TCRdb copy retains only in-frame clones and omits some. V, J and clone size are those of that table, while D and trimming were read from the DNA. Of roughly 300,000 clones listed, over 75% are singletons.

The chain links TRBV5-4 to TRBJ2-7; D is undetermined. The source is a man in his late teens or twenties in good health. The sample comprised memory CD8+ T cells sorted from blood. Subset here: CD45RO+ cells pooled with CCR7-negative TemRA cells. The CDR3 sequence: CASSPSDWYEQYF. The CDR3 DNA reads TGTGCCAGCAGCCCGTCGGATTGGTACGAGCAGTACTTC.